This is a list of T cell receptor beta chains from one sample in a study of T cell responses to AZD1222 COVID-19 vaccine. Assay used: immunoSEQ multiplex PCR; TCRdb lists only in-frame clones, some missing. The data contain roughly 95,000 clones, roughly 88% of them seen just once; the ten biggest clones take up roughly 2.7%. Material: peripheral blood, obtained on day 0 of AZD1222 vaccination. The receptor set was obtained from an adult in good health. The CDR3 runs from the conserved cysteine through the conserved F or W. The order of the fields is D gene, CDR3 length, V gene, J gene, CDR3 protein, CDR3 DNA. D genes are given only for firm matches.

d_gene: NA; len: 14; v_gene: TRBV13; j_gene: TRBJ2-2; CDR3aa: CASSSGTEAGELFF; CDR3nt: TGTGCCAGCAGCTCCGGGACTGAGGCGGGGGAGCTGTTTTTT
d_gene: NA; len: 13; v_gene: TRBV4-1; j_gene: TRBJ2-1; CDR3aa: CASSHLGSHEQFF; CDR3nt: TGCGCCAGCAGCCACCTGGGGTCCCATGAGCAGTTCTTC
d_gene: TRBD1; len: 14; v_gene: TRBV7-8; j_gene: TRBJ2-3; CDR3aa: CASSLATGFNTQYF; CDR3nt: TGTGCCAGCAGCTTAGCGACAGGGTTCAATACGCAGTATTTT
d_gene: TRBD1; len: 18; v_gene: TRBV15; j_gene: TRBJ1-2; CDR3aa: CATSRAAGTGSRNYGYTF; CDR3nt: TGTGCCACCAGCAGAGCCGCCGGGACAGGGAGTAGAAACTATGGCTACACCTTC
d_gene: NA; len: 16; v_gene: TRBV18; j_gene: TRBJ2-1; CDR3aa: CASSLSWSVRGDEQFF; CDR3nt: TGTGCCAGCTCACTATCATGGAGTGTCAGGGGGGATGAGCAGTTCTTC
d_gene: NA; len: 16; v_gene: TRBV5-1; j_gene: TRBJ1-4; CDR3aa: CASSLEASGVHEKLFF; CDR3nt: TGCGCCAGCAGCTTGGAGGCGTCAGGGGTGCATGAAAAACTGTTTTTT
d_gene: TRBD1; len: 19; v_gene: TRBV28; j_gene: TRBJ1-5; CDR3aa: CASSFPAGQGGRSNQPQHF; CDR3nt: TGTGCCAGCAGTTTTCCGGCGGGACAGGGAGGGCGTAGCAATCAGCCCCAGCATTTT
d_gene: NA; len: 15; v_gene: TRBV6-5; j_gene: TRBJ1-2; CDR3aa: CASSYSRSGIYGYTF; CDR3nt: TGTGCCAGCAGTTACTCGAGATCCGGGATTTATGGCTACACCTTC
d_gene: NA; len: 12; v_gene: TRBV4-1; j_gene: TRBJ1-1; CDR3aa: CASSQQGTEAFF; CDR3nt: TGCGCCAGCAGCCAACAGGGGACTGAAGCTTTCTTT
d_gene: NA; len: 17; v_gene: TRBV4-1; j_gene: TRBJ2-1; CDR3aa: CASSHSTPATPYNEQFF; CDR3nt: TGCGCCAGCAGCCATTCTACACCAGCGACACCCTACAATGAGCAGTTCTTC